Presented here are 27 T cell receptor beta chains from one specimen sequenced in a study of blood T cell repertoires in COVID-19 (TCRdb year 2020). Library prep was done by the immunoSEQ multiplex PCR assay. TCRdb obtained this table from immuneACCESS and retained in-frame rearrangements with V and J assigned. These tables miss some clones; where compared with another copy, unresolved V genes account for less than half of the shortfall, and the remainder is unexplained. The sample data list roughly 54,000 clones, and 91% of these were observed just once. The ten largest clones take up around 7.3% of the sample. Sequencing was carried out using peripheral blood. The source is a woman aged 55-75 years with active or convalescent COVID-19.

This clone was found once. The chain links TRBV29-1 to TRBJ2-5; possibly TRBD1 for D (5 bases). CDR1 and CDR2 (germline): SQVTM, ANQGSEA. V dropped 4 bases and J dropped 4 bases, with 16 bases sitting between them. The CDR3 is made up of 14 amino acids. As DNA, the CDR3 is TGCAGCGTTGGAAAACAGGTGCGCTTAGAGACCCAGTACTTC. This gives the protein CSVGKQVRLETQYF.

The chain carries TRBV3-1 (or the pseudogene TRBV3-2) and TRBJ2-4, with D possibly TRBD2 on 5 matching bases. From germline, CDR1 is LGHDT and CDR2 YNNKEL (reference sequence). The CDR3 has 15 residues. Trimming cost V 5 bases and J 2 bases, with 13 bases left between them. The CDR3 sequence: CASSFRTGSKNIQYF. The CDR3 DNA reads TGTGCCAGCAGCTTCAGGACTGGTTCCAAAAACATTCAGTACTTC.

The chain has TRBV7-2 and TRBJ2-5; 8 bases are a match to TRBD1. Per the germline V gene, CDR1 is SGHTA and CDR2 is FQGNSA. CDR3 length equals 13 residues. V gave up 5 bases and J gave up 3 bases; unmatched junction bases: 2. CDR3 sequence reads: CASSRDRKETQYF. The CDR3 DNA follows: TGTGCCAGCAGCAGGGACAGGAAAGAGACCCAGTACTTC.

J is TRBJ2-3 and V is TRBV7-2, with D tentatively TRBD2 (8 bases). Trimming pared 1 base from V and 2 bases from J, leaving 13 bases between. The CDR3 is 16 residues long. Germline V gene sequence: CDR1 SGHTA, CDR2 FQGNSA. The CDR3, as DNA: TGTGCCAGCAGCTTAGTAGCGGGACAGCCCACAGATACGCAGTATTTT. Protein: CASSLVAGQPTDTQYF.

This clone came up once. The V and J genes are TRBV6-5 and TRBJ2-7, with 9 bases matching TRBD1. Germline-derived CDR1 and CDR2 are MNHEY and SVGAGI. This CDR3 is built from 15 residues. V shed 4 bases, J shed 2 bases, and the junction held 6 bases outside the gene matches. The CDR3 DNA is TGTGCCAGCAGTTCCCAGGGACAGGGCCCCTACGAGCAGTACTTC. Protein product: CASSSQGQGPYEQYF.

The chain is built from TRBV6-1 and TRBJ2-3; TRBD1 is a possible D gene (6 bases). V was trimmed by 2 bases and J by 2 bases, leaving 8 bases between them. The CDR3 sequence is 14 residues long. Germline assignment: CDR1 MNHNS and CDR2 SASEGT. In nucleotides, the CDR3 is TGTGCCAGCAGTGAAACGGGACACACAGATACGCAGTATTTT. Translation gives CASSETGHTDTQYF.

The chain combines TRBV28 with TRBJ1-5; D is ambiguous. The ends were cut back, 7 bases at V and 0 bases at J, with 13 bases in the middle. The CDR3 sequence is 15 residues long. The V gene's germline CDR1 is MDHEN and CDR2 SYDVKM. CDR3 nucleotides: TGTGCCAGCAACCCTGGGAGGGTTAGCAATCAGCCCCAGCATTTT. Its protein product is CASNPGRVSNQPQHF.

This rearrangement joins TRBV21-1 to TRBJ2-2; the table gives TRBD1 as D, unverified against the DNA. TRBV21-1 is assigned pseudogene status. The CDR3 covers 16 residues. The CDR3 DNA reads as TGTGCCAGCAGCAAAGTGGGCTCCTTGAACACCGGGGAGCTGTTTTTT. Protein sequence: CASSKVGSLNTGELFF.

The table lists this clone with a count of one. This chain connects TRBV19 to TRBJ1-5; TRBD1 matches 8 bases. Germline-derived CDR1 and CDR2 are LNHDA and SQIVND (reference sequence). This CDR3 has 14 residues. V shed 5 bases and J 6 bases; nucleotides not matched to a gene: 6. The CDR3 region is CASSPQGDGQPQHF. The CDR3 nucleotides read TGTGCCAGTAGTCCACAGGGGGATGGTCAGCCCCAGCATTTT. Based on the CDR3 plus reference TRBV19 and TRBJ1-5, the full variable domain is DGGITQSPKYLFRKEGQNVTLSCEQNLNHDAMYWYRQDPGQGLRLIYYSQIVNDFQKGDIAEGYSVSREKKESFPLTVTSAQKNPTAFYLCASSPQGDGQPQHFGDGTRLSIL.

The chain employs TRBV7-9 and TRBJ1-4; the match to TRBD1 covers 8 bases. After removal of 5 bases from V and 7 bases from J, the junction contained 9 bases not matched to a gene. The V gene's germline CDR1 is SEHNR and CDR2 FQNEAQ (reference sequence). This CDR3 has 15 residues. CDR3 sequence (DNA): TGTGCCAGCAGCCCTCGGACAGGGCGGACTGAAAAACTGTTTTTT. Its protein product is CASSPRTGRTEKLFF.

The gene calls are TRBV19 and TRBJ1-4, with D possibly matching TRBD1 (6 bases). V shed 2 bases and J shed 6 bases, with 13 bases lying between them. Germline V gene data show CDR1 as LNHDA and CDR2 as SQIVND (reference sequence). This CDR3 is built from 15 residues. CDR3 sequence reads: CASSIQEGVDEKLFF. CDR3 DNA: TGTGCCAGTAGTATACAAGAGGGGGTAGATGAAAAACTGTTTTTT.

V and J are TRBV9 and TRBJ2-2; 8 positions agree with TRBD1. V shed 1 base, J shed 1 base, and the junction held 15 bases outside the gene matches. The CDR3 loop spans 20 amino acids. Per the germline V gene, CDR1 is SGDLS and CDR2 is YYNGEE. The CDR3 sequence is CASSVRPMRQGIRNTGELFF. CDR3 in DNA: TGTGCCAGCAGCGTAAGGCCCATGAGACAGGGGATTCGGAACACCGGGGAGCTGTTTTTT. The whole variable domain, filled in from reference TRBV9 and TRBJ2-2, reads DSGVTQTPKHLITATGQRVTLRCSPRSGDLSVYWYQQSLDQGLQFLIQYYNGEERAKGNILERFSAQQFPDLHSELNLSSLELGDSALYFCASSVRPMRQGIRNTGELFFGEGSRLTVL.

The V and J genes are TRBV28 and TRBJ1-4, with D maybe TRBD1 (5 bases). This CDR3 region has 13 residues. The V and J ends lost 7 bases and 4 bases respectively, with 10 bases between them. From germline, CDR1 is MDHEN and CDR2 SYDVKM. The chain's CDR3 is CASNRQINEKLFF. The CDR3 bases are TGTGCCAGCAACAGACAGATTAATGAAAAACTGTTTTTT. The whole variable domain, remainder taken from reference TRBV28 and TRBJ1-4, is DVKVTQSSRYLVKRTGEKVFLECVQDMDHENMFWYRQDPGLGLRLIYFSYDVKMKEKGDIPEGYSVSREKKERFSLILESASTNQTSMYLCASNRQINEKLFFGSGTQLSVL.

The chain employs TRBV24-1 and TRBJ1-1; 7 nucleotides line up with TRBD1. The germline V gene has CDR1 KGHDR and CDR2 SFDVKD. J lost 1 base, V lost 6 bases, and 1 base had no gene match. The CDR3 sequence is 13 residues long. The DNA for the CDR3 is TGTGCCACCAGTAGACAGGGGAACACTGAAGCTTTCTTT. Its protein product is CATSRQGNTEAFF.

The V and J genes are TRBV5-4 and TRBJ1-4; D possibly corresponds to TRBD1 (6 bases). This CDR3 has 14 amino acids. V lost 2 bases to trimming and J lost 7 bases, with 12 bases between them. Germline CDR1 and CDR2: SGHNT and YYREEE (reference sequence). CDR3 sequence reads: CASSLRGGVEKLFF. CDR3 coding DNA: TGTGCCAGCAGCTTACGAGGGGGGGTTGAAAAACTGTTTTTT. The full variable domain, in which reference TRBV5-4 and TRBJ1-4 provide the parts outside the CDR3, is ETGVTQSPTHLIKTRGQQVTLRCSSQSGHNTVSWYQQALGQGPQFIFQYYREEENGRGNFPPRFSGLQFPNYSSELNVNALELDDSALYLCASSLRGGVEKLFFGSGTQLSVL.

The chain employs TRBV7-2 and TRBJ2-3; 11 positions match TRBD2. V lost 5 bases to trimming and J lost 1 base; unmatched junction nucleotides: 5. This CDR3 contains 16 residues. The germline CDR1 and CDR2 sequences are SGHTA and FQGNSA. DNA for the CDR3: TGTGCCAGCAGCATTATAGCGGGGGGGCGCACAGATACGCAGTATTTT. This gives the protein CASSIIAGGRTDTQYF.

This chain connects TRBV28 to TRBJ2-5, with TRBD2 matching over 10 bases. Trimming took 2 bases from V and 4 from J; bases not matched to a gene: 7. Germline loops: CDR1 MDHEN, CDR2 SYDVKM. This CDR3 comprises 16 residues. CDR3 bases: TGTGCCAGCAGTTTAAGGGGGACTAGCGATAGAGAGACCCAGTACTTC. Translating gives CASSLRGTSDRETQYF. Using reference TRBV28 and TRBJ2-5 for the parts outside the CDR3, the full variable domain is DVKVTQSSRYLVKRTGEKVFLECVQDMDHENMFWYRQDPGLGLRLIYFSYDVKMKEKGDIPEGYSVSREKKERFSLILESASTNQTSMYLCASSLRGTSDRETQYFGPGTRLLVL.

The rearrangement uses TRBV3-1 (or the pseudogene TRBV3-2) and TRBJ2-2; TRBD2 agrees at 7 bases. This CDR3 is built from 15 residues. The trim removed 3 bases at V and 2 bases at J, leaving 3 bases unmatched. Per germline, CDR1 LGHDT and CDR2 YNNKEL (reference sequence). Written as DNA, the CDR3 is TGTGCCAGCAGCCAGAAGCGGGGAAACACCGGGGAGCTGTTTTTT. Its protein product is CASSQKRGNTGELFF.

This chain connects TRBV29-1 to TRBJ2-7; D not certain. The CDR3 extends over 15 amino acids. Germline V gene lookup returns CDR1 SQVTM and CDR2 ANQGSEA. V was cut by 1 base and J by 0 bases, with 13 bases left in between. The CDR3 DNA sequence: TGCAGCGTTGAAGGTGAGGTAACCAGCTCCTACGAGCAGTACTTC. Encoded protein: CSVEGEVTSSYEQYF.

This sequence joins TRBV4-1 and TRBJ1-6; D remains unclear. V gave up 0 bases and J gave up 4 bases, with 10 bases separating them. Germline V gene sequence: CDR1 MGHRA, CDR2 YSYEKL. This CDR3 has 16 amino acids. The DNA for the CDR3 is TGCGCCAGCAGCCAAGAACCCGGTTCTTATAATTCACCCCTCCACTTT. It translates to CASSQEPGSYNSPLHF.

This chain's CDR3 is CASTRSVASSYNEQFF. CDR3 DNA sequence: TGCGCCAGCACCCGCTCCGTGGCTAGCTCCTACAATGAGCAGTTCTTC. J is TRBJ2-1 and V is TRBV5-1; D is undetermined. The CDR3 is 16 residues long. V was cut by 6 bases and J by 0 bases, with 16 bases left in between. Per germline, CDR1 SGHRS and CDR2 YFSETQ.

The chain combines TRBV7-2 with TRBJ1-6; D not certain. The germline V gene has CDR1 SGHTA and CDR2 FQGNSA. The germline V and J ends were trimmed by 4 bases and 7 bases, with 14 bases remaining between them. The CDR3 contains 15 residues. As DNA, the CDR3 is TGTGCCAGCAGCTCCTGGACGGGAAAGAATTCACCCCTCCACTTT. This gives the protein CASSSWTGKNSPLHF.

V gene TRBV28 combines with J gene TRBJ1-5; no firm D call. CDR1 and CDR2 from the germline V gene are MDHEN and SYDVKM. V lost 5 bases, J lost 2 bases, and 10 bases lay in between. The CDR3 is made up of 14 amino acids. CDR3 protein: CASSRGAGNQPQHF. In nucleotides, the CDR3 is TGTGCCAGCAGTCGCGGAGCTGGCAATCAGCCCCAGCATTTT.

The chain is built from TRBV2 and TRBJ1-4, with 7 positions matching TRBD1. This CDR3 is built from 15 residues. From germline, CDR1 is SNHLY and CDR2 FYNNEI. V trimming: 6 bases; J trimming: 2 bases; junction bases outside the gene matches: 6. The CDR3 coding sequence is TGTGCCAGCAGAACAGACAGGGCGACTAATGAAAAACTGTTTTTT. Translating gives CASRTDRATNEKLFF.

The chain uses TRBV6-1 and TRBJ2-7, with 7 positions matching TRBD2. There are 14 residues in the CDR3. J was trimmed by 9 bases and V by 3 bases; bases with no gene match: 11. The V gene's germline CDR1 is MNHNS and CDR2 SASEGT. CDR3 sequence (DNA): TGTGCCAGCAGTGACCCCCTGGGAGGGGCCCTGCAGTACTTC. Amino acids: CASSDPLGGALQYF.

A single count supports this clone. The chain links TRBV30 to TRBJ1-2; 9 bases agree with TRBD1. Unmatched junction bases numbered 7, after V lost 2 bases and J lost 0 bases. Germline loops: CDR1 GTSNPN, CDR2 SVGIG (reference sequence). The CDR3 runs to 16 residues. This chain's CDR3 is CAWSFTRTGANYGYTF. In DNA, the CDR3 is TGTGCCTGGAGTTTTACACGGACAGGGGCTAACTATGGCTACACCTTC. The full variable domain, completed using reference TRBV30 and TRBJ1-2, is SQTIHQWPATLVQPVGSPLSLECTVEGTSNPNLYWYRQAAGRGLQLLFYSVGIGQISSEVPQNLSASRPQDRQFILSSKKLLLSDSGFYLCAWSFTRTGANYGYTFGSGTRLTVV.

The rearrangement uses TRBV28 and TRBJ2-7, with D maybe TRBD1 (5 bases). CDR1 MDHEN and CDR2 SYDVKM come from the germline V gene. Trimming took off 1 base at V and 7 bases at J, with 11 bases between the two ends. The CDR3 spans 13 residues. The CDR3 bases are TGTGCCAGCAGTTTATCACTTCCAGGGGAGCAGTACTTC. It encodes CASSLSLPGEQYF.